This TCR beta chain was documented in a study of vaccination effects on CD4 cells after COVID-19. Notes on this clone: The target antigen is unknown.

The assay was immunoSEQ multiplex PCR, and TCRdb's table has in-frame clones only and misses some. Of tens of thousands of clones listed, under 80% are singletons. Losses at the gene ends were 3 bases for V and 7 bases for J; bases not matched to a gene: 4. Germline CDR1 SGDLS, CDR2 YYNGEE. The length of the CDR3 is 13 residues. ViraFEST used viral peptide pools to expand antigen-specific CD4+ T cells before sequencing. The authors isolated CD4+ T cells after nine to eleven days of culture. The person had a PCR-confirmed SARS-CoV-2 infection during March to December 2020. Sequenced here: CD4+ T cells from PBMCs cultured with HIV peptides, sampled before COVID-19 vaccination. Subset of the sample: HIV-1 Nef peptide pool negative control/reference culture. The chain uses TRBV9 and TRBJ1-2, with TRBD1 matching 9 bases. The TCR originated in a human donor who had a prior SARS-CoV-2 infection. CDR3 nucleotides: TGTGCCAGCAGCGCGAGACAGGGGGTTGGCTACACCTTC. It specifies CASSARQGVGYTF.